This T cell receptor beta chain was captured in a study of T cell repertoires in cytomegalovirus infection. Study-wide points: Public TCR beta family frequency separated CMV-and-HLA carriers, including in an independent cohort. Across the ex vivo response, the dominant clonotypes were HLA-C-restricted CMV-specific TCR beta clonotypes.

One entry per CDR3 protein results from TCRdb running MiXCR on the reads. This sample carries tens of thousands of distinct CDR3 sequences, just under 4% of them seen once, and the ten largest clones take under 25%. This clonotype was found many times. What it binds is unknown. The length of the CDR3 is 14 residues. Trimming took 5 bases from V and 7 from J; bases not matched to a gene: 5. The germline V gene encodes CDR1 LGHNA and CDR2 YNFKEQ. Sequenced material: PBMCs. This chain connects TRBV4-2 to TRBJ1-4, with 9 positions matching TRBD1. This TCR was sampled from a human donor in good health (CMV status not recorded). Some clones in this sample may be carry-over from other donors' samples. CDR3 sequence: CASSNDRGVEKLFF. The DNA of the CDR3 is TGTGCCAGCAGCAATGACAGGGGGGTTGAAAAACTGTTTTTT.